This T cell receptor beta chain was sequenced in a study of blood T cell repertoires in COVID-19. At the level of the study: The United States, Italy and Spain supplied acute and convalescent COVID-19 samples. T cells, B-cell-depleted T cells, or PBMCs provided the cDNA or gDNA that served as material.

The CDR3 totals 13 residues. V shed 4 bases and J shed 5 bases, with 12 bases lying between them. Germline values: CDR1 MNHEY, CDR2 SVGAGI. Authors' processing steps: It was from reference gene primer amplification that nucleated cell counts were estimated. Generated by immunoSEQ multiplex PCR, the TCRdb table keeps only in-frame clones and is missing some. The V and J calls and clone size come from that table; D and trimming were worked out from the DNA. The repertoire includes 100,000 or so clones, roughly 92% of them detected once, and around 5.4% sits in the top ten. The TCR sequence derives from a man aged 65 to 79 with acute or convalescent COVID-19. Material: peripheral blood. V is TRBV6-5 and J is TRBJ2-7; a weak D match, TRBD2 (5 bases). The CDR3 loop reads CASSSFGNHEQYF. The CDR3 DNA reads TGTGCCAGCAGTTCCTTCGGGAACCACGAGCAGTACTTC.